This T cell receptor beta chain is drawn from a study of CD4 T cells in relation to SARS-CoV-2 and coronaviruses. Study conclusions and caveats: The cross-reactivity analysis covered only spike protein, not other viral proteins. SARS-CoV-2-driven expansion was significantly weaker in crossreactive than monoreactive clones. Culture-expanded clones reflect memory recall rather than primary priming during culture.

CD4+ T cells from unexposed donors were obtained before the COVID-19 pandemic (2011-2018). Germline V gene sequence: CDR1 MDHEN, CDR2 SYDVKM. This CDR3 has 18 residues. The trim removed 3 bases at V and 2 bases at J, leaving 13 bases unmatched. Uncultured naive and memory CD4+ T cells supplied DNA for deep TCR-beta sequencing. The data were produced by immunoSEQ multiplex PCR, yet TCRdb's version contains in-frame clones alone and is incomplete. The data show under 90,000 clones, with 93% seen just once and 0.23% held by the top ten. Worth noting for this clone: Its specificity is not known.

Sequenced input: naive CD4+ T cells from PBMCs. The sample's subset: naive CD4+ T cells isolated by negative enrichment. The rearrangement uses TRBV28 and TRBJ2-3; TRBD2 matches 8 bases. The sequence was obtained from a human donor in good health. The CDR3 region has the DNA TGTGCCAGCAGTTTCCCCCCCCCAACGCGGGGGGACACAGATACGCAGTATTTT. It is translated as CASSFPPPTRGDTDTQYF.